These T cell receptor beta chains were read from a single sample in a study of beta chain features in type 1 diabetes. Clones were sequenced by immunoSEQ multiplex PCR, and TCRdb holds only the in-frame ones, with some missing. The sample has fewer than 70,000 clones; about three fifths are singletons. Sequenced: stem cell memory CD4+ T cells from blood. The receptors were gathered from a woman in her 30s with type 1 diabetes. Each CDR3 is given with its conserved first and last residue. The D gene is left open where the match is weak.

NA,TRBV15,CATSRDEWASESGELFF
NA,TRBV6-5,CASRPTTVGQNEQFF
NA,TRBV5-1,CASSHSGAQNTEAFF
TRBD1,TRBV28,CASSFSGGFAEAFF
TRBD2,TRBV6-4,CASSDSRLAGNNEQFF
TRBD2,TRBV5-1,CASSLGLAGGLSTDTQYF
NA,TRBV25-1,CASSDNRVYGYTF
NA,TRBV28,CATRNGREIKAFF
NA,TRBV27,CASSFSRGSNQPQHF
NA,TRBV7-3,CAIPGRRRTEAFF
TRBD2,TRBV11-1,CASSWEGAYNEQFF
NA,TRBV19,CASSLASFAYYGYTF
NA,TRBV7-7,CASSLKTGNEQFF
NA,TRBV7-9,CASSLLASVGDTQYF
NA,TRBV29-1,CSVALYGGDTQYF
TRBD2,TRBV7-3,CASSLEGGPYEQYF
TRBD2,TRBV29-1,CSVTSGTDTQYF
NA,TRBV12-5,CASGFSLGSYEQYF
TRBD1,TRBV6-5,CASSQDRDITDTQYF
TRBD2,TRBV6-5,CASSYSIAGVYEQYF
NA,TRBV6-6,CASRGEIGYTF
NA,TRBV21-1,CASGPDNEWTEAFF
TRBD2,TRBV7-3,CASSATSGNRALGANVLTF
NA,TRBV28,CASRTGTPYGYTF
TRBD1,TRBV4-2,CASSPNSGGTEAFF
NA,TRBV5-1,CASSLVVGSTGELFF
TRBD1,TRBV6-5,CASSGVDREDGYTF
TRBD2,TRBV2,CASSGLAGANEQFF
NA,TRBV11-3,CASSSLASAQYF
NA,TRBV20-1,CSARVGEKLFF
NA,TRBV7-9,CASSLAGGDAKGGYTF
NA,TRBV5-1,CASRTYEGGGEETQYF